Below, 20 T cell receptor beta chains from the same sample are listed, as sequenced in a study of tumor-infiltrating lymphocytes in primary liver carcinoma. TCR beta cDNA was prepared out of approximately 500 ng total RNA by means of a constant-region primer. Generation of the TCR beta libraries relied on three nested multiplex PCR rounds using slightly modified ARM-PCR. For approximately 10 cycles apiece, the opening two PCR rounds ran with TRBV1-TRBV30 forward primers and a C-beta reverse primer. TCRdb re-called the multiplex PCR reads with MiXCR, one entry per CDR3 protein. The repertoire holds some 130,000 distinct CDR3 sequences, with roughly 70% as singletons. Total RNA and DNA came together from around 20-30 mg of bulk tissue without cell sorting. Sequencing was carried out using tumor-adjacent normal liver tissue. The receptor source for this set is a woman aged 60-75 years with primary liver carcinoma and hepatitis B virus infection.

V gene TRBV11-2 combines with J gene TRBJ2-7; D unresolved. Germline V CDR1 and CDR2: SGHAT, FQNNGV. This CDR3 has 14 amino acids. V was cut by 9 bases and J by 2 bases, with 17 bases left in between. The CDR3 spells CASSIALRTYEQYF. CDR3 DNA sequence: TGTGCCAGTAGCATAGCCTTGAGGACCTACGAGCAGTACTTC.

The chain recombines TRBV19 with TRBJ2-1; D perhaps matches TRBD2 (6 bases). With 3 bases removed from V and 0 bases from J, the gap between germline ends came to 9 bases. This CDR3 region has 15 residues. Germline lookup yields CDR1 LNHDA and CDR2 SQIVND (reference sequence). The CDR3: CASSMGDSSYNEQFF. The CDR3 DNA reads TGTGCCAGTAGTATGGGGGACTCCTCCTACAATGAGCAGTTCTTC.

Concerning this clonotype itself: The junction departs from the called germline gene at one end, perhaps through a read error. The CDR3 loop is CASRDERETPDEQFF. The CDR3 nucleotides read TGTGCCAGCAGAGACGAGCGGGAGACCCCCGATGAACAGTTCTTC. V usage is TRBV12-3 or TRBV12-4 and J usage is TRBJ2-1; TRBD2 agrees at 8 bases. The CDR3 is 15 amino acids.

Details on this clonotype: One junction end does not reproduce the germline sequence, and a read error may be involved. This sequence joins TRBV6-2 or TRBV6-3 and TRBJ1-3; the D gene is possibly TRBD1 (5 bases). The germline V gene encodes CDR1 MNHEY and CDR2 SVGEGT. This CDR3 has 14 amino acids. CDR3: CASRSQGTGNSIYF. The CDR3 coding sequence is TGTGCTAGCAGGTCGCAGGGTACTGGAAACAGCATATATTTT.

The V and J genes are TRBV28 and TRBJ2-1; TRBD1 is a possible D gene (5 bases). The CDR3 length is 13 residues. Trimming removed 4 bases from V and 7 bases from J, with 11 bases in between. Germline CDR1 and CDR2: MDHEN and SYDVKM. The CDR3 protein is CASSSRTKNEQFF. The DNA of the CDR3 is TGTGCCAGCAGTTCCAGGACAAAGAATGAGCAGTTCTTC. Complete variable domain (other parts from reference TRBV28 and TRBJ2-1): DVKVTQSSRYLVKRTGEKVFLECVQDMDHENMFWYRQDPGLGLRLIYFSYDVKMKEKGDIPEGYSVSREKKERFSLILESASTNQTSMYLCASSSRTKNEQFFGPGTRLTVL.

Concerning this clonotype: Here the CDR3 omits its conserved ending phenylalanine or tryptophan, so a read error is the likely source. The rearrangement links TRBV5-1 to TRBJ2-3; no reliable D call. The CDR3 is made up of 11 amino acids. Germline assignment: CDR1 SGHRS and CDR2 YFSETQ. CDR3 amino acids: CDSSLADTQYY. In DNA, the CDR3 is TGCGACAGCAGCTTGGCGGATACGCAGTATTAT.

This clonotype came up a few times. The CDR3 here is CASSVKGEDRRRETKNIQYF. The DNA of the CDR3 is TGTGCCAGCAGCGTCAAAGGAGAGGACCGACGGCGTGAGACCAAAAACATTCAGTACTTC. The chain has TRBV7-9 and TRBJ2-4; no reliable D call. The CDR3 is 20 amino acids. Trimming pared 5 bases from V and 2 bases from J, leaving 28 bases between. CDR1 and CDR2 from the germline V gene are SEHNR and FQNEAQ (reference sequence).

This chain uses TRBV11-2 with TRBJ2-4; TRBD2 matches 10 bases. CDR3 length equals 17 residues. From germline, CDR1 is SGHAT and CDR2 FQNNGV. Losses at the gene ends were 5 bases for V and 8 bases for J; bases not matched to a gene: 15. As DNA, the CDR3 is TGTGCCAGCAGCACAGGCAGGCTGTTAAGCGGGAGGGACATTCAGTACTTC. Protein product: CASSTGRLLSGRDIQYF.

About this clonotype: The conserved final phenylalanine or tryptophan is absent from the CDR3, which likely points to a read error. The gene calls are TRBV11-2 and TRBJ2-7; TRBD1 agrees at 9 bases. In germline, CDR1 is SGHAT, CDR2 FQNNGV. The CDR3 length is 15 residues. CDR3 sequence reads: CASSLPGTGFYGQYL. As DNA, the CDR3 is TGCGCCAGCAGCCTCCCCGGGACAGGGTTTTACGGGCAGTACTTA.

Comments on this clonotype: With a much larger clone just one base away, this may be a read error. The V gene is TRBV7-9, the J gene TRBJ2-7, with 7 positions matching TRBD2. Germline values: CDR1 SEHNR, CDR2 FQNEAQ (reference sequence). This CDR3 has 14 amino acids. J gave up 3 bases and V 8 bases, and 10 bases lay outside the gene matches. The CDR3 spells CASRGREMNYEQYF. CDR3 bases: TGTGCCAGCCGAGGGAGGGAGATGAACTACGAGCAGTACTTC.

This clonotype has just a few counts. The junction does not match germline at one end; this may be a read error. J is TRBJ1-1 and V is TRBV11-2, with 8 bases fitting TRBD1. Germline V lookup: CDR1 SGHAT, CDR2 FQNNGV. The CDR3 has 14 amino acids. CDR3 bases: TGTGCCAGCAGCTTAACCAGGGGGCGGGCTGAGGCTCTCTTT. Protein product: CASSLTRGRAEALF. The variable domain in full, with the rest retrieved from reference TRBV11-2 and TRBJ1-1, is EAGVAQSPRYKIIEKRQSVAFWCNPISGHATLYWYQQILGQGPKLLIQFQNNGVVDDSQLPKDRFSAERLKGVDSTLKIQPAKLEDSAVYLCASSLTRGRAEALFGQGTRLTVV.

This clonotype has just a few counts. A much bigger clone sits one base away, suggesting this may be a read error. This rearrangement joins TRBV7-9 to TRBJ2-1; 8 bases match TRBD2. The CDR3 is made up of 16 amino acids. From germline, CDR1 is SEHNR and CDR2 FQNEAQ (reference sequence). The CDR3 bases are TGTGTCAGCAGCACCCCGTTTAGCGGGAAGGACAATGAGCAGTTCTTC. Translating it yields CVSSTPFSGKDNEQFF.

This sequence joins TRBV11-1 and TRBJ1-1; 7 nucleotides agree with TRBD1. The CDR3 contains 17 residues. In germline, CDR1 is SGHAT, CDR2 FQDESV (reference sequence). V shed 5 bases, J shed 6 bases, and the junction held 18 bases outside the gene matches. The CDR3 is CASSHRDRILCFSEAFF. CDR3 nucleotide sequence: TGTGCCAGCAGCCACCGGGACAGAATCTTATGTTTTTCTGAAGCTTTCTTT. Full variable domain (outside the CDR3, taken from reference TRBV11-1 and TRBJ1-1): EAEVAQSPRYKITEKSQAVAFWCDPISGHATLYWYRQILGQGPELLVQFQDESVVDDSQLPKDRFSAERLKGVDSTLKIQPAELGDSAMYLCASSHRDRILCFSEAFFGQGTRLTVV.

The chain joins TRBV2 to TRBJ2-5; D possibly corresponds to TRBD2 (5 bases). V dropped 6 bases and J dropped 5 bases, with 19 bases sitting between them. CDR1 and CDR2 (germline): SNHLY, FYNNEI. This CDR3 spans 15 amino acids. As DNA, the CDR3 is TGTGCCAGCAGCGCGACTAACGGTTATCGGGAGACCCAGTACTTC. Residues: CASSATNGYRETQYF.

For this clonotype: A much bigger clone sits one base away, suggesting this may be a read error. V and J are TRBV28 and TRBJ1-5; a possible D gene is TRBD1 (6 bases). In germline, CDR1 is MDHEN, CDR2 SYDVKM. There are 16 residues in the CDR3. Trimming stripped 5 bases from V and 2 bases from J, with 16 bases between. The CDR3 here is CASSLLRGQGNQPQHF. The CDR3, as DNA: TGTGCCAGCAGTCTCCTCCGGGGACAAGGCAATCAGCCCCAGCATTTT.

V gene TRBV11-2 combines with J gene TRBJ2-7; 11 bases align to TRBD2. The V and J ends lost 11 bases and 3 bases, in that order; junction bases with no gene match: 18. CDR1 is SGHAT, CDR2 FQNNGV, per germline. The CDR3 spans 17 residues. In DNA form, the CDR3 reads TGTGCCTGGAGTTCACAACGGACTAGCGGGCTGATCTACGAGCAGTACTTC. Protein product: CAWSSQRTSGLIYEQYF.

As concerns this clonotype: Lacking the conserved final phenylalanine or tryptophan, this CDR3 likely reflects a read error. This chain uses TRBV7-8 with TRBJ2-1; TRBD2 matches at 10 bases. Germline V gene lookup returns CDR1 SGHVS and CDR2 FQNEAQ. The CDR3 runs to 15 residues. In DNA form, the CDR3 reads TGTGCAAGCAGCTTAGTTCAAGCGGGAGGGGATGAGCAGTTCATC. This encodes CASSLVQAGGDEQFI.

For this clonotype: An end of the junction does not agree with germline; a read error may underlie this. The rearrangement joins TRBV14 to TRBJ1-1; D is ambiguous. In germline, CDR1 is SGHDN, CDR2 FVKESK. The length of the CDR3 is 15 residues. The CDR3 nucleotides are TGTGCCAGCAGCCAGGATTCGGGGTACCCGGCGGGAGCTTCCTTT. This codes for CASSQDSGYPAGASF.

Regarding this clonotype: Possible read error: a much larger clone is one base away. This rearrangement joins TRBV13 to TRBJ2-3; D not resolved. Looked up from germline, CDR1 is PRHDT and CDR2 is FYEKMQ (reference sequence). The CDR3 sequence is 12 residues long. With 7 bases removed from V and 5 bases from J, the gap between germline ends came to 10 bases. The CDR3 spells CASNSIRDTQYF. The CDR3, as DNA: TGTGCCAGCAACTCCATACGAGATACGCAGTATTTT.

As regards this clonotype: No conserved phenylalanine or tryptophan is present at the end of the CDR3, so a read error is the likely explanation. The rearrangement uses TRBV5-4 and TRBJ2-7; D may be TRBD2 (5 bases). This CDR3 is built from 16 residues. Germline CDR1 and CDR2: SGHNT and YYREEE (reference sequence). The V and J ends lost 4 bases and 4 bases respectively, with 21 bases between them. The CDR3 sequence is CASSPPGSERAYEQYL. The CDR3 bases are TGTGCCAGCAGCCCACCGGGTAGCGAGAGGGCGTACGAGCAGTACTTA.